Each of the 18 T cell receptor beta chains below was sequenced from the same sample in a study of blood T cells in healthy people across ages. Combining a sample-barcoded 5' primer with a J-beta primer mix, a second PCR ran for roughly 6 to 12 cycles. Each CDR3 protein is one row after TCRdb ran MiXCR on the 5' RACE reads. The sample yields 920,000 or so distinct CDR3 sequences, 45% seen once. Sequenced material: blood. The receptor set was obtained from a woman aged 60-75 years in good health.

The rearrangement links TRBV25-1 to TRBJ1-2; TRBD1 agrees at 7 bases. The CDR3 sequence is 13 residues long. V was clipped by 6 bases and J by 4 bases; unmatched bases: 5. Germline-derived CDR1 and CDR2 are MGHDK and SYGVNS. The DNA of the CDR3 is TGTGCCAGCAGGAGACAGGGAGGCTATGGCTACACCTTC. Protein product: CASRRQGGYGYTF.

The J gene is TRBJ2-1, the V gene TRBV7-8, with TRBD1 as a possible D gene (6 bases). The V gene's germline CDR1 is SGHVS and CDR2 FQNEAQ. Trimming pared 5 bases from V and 4 bases from J, leaving 18 bases between. This CDR3 has 16 residues. The CDR3 nucleotides are TGTGCCAGCAGCCCCAACAGGGCAAGGAGGTACAATGAGCAGTTCTTC. This encodes CASSPNRARRYNEQFF.

This clonotype occurred a few times. The chain recombines TRBV11-2 with TRBJ1-2; D unresolved. V shed 1 base and J shed 6 bases, with 6 bases lying between them. Germline V gene lookup returns CDR1 SGHAT and CDR2 FQNNGV. This CDR3 is 12 amino acids long. The CDR3 protein is CASSLAPDGYTF. As DNA, the CDR3 is TGTGCCAGCAGCTTAGCCCCAGATGGCTACACCTTC.

The V call is TRBV29-1, the J call TRBJ2-5; no definite D call. Germline V gene sequence: CDR1 SQVTM, CDR2 ANQGSEA. CDR3 length equals 13 residues. V dropped 2 bases and J dropped 10 bases, with 17 bases sitting between them. The CDR3 coding sequence is TGCAGCGTTGAAATGAGGCTGGGCAGGATCCAGTACTTC. It is translated as CSVEMRLGRIQYF.

The genes are TRBV5-1 and TRBJ1-1; possible D gene TRBD1, 6 bases. Germline CDR1 reads SGHRS; CDR2 reads YFSETQ. This CDR3 spans 17 amino acids. V shed 6 bases and J shed 1 base, with 22 bases lying between them. The CDR3 DNA reads as TGCGCCAGCATGCCATCCAGGGGCCCATTCGGGAACACTGAAGCTTTCTTT. This codes for CASMPSRGPFGNTEAFF.

This clonotype turned up a few times. The gene calls are TRBV20-1 and TRBJ2-7; D may match TRBD1 or TRBD2 (6 bases each). CDR3 length: 14 amino acids. Trimming left V 7 bases short and J 2 bases short, with 18 bases between. Looked up from germline, CDR1 is DFQATT and CDR2 is SNEGSKA (reference sequence). The DNA of the CDR3 is TGCAGTGGCCTCTTGGGGGGCCTCCCCTACGAGCAGTACTTC. It codes for CSGLLGGLPYEQYF.

This clonotype has a handful of counts. The chain uses TRBV29-1 and TRBJ2-5; 10 bases match TRBD1. V lost 3 bases to trimming and J lost 11 bases; unmatched junction nucleotides: 12. The CDR3 runs 14 residues. The germline CDR1 and CDR2 sequences are SQVTM and ANQGSEA. CDR3 region: CSVDLGQGLREQYF. CDR3 DNA sequence: TGCAGCGTTGATTTGGGACAGGGGCTAAGGGAGCAGTACTTC.

The chain has TRBV4-2 and TRBJ2-7, with D tentatively TRBD1 or TRBD2 (5 bases each). The CDR3 sequence is 14 residues long. Germline values: CDR1 LGHNA, CDR2 YNFKEQ. The germline V and J ends were trimmed by 2 bases and 10 bases, with 18 bases remaining between them. The CDR3 DNA sequence: TGTGCCAGCAGCCAACGGGACGGACAAGAGGCCCAGTACTTC. The encoded protein is CASSQRDGQEAQYF.

The rearrangement links TRBV10-3 to TRBJ2-5; possibly TRBD1 for D (6 bases). Trimming removed 6 bases at V and 11 bases at J, with 22 bases between. Germline CDR1 is ENHRY and CDR2 is SYGVKD. The CDR3 has 14 residues. The CDR3 DNA sequence: TGTGCCATCAGGGACAGTAGGGCGGATAATGAGCAGTACTTC. Translating it yields CAIRDSRADNEQYF.

This clonotype was seen only a few times. This chain links TRBV7-9 with TRBJ2-7, with D maybe TRBD2 (5 bases). The ends were cut back, 5 bases at V and 2 bases at J, with 13 bases in the middle. CDR1 is SEHNR and CDR2 is FQNEAQ in the germline V gene (reference sequence). This CDR3 is 14 amino acids long. The CDR3 sequence: CASSAVGSTYEQYF. The DNA of the CDR3 is TGTGCCAGCAGCGCCGTGGGGAGCACCTACGAGCAGTACTTC.

V gene TRBV6-2 or TRBV6-3 combines with J gene TRBJ1-2, with a tentative D call TRBD1 (5 bases). The V gene's germline CDR1 is MNHEY and CDR2 SVGEGT. Trimming removed 7 bases at V and 6 bases at J, with 12 bases between. This CDR3 spans 12 amino acids. CDR3 nucleotide sequence: TGTGCCAGCAACGCCAGGGCTCATGGCTACACCTTC. This sequence encodes CASNARAHGYTF.

V and J are TRBV25-1 and TRBJ2-6; maybe TRBD1 (6 bases). V lost 2 bases and J 2 bases, leaving 16 bases between the germline ends. Germline CDR1 is MGHDK and CDR2 is SYGVNS. The CDR3 sequence is 18 residues long. CDR3 nucleotide sequence: TGTGCCAGCAGTGAAACCAGGGGAAGGTTCGCTGGGGCCAACGTCCTGACTTTC. Its translation is CASSETRGRFAGANVLTF.

This clonotype was counted a few times. The rearrangement links TRBV29-1 to TRBJ2-1, with no clear D. The end of the DNA aligns better with TRBJ2-7, so the J call may be wrong. From germline, CDR1 is SQVTM and CDR2 ANQGSEA. The CDR3 covers 13 residues. The CDR3 region is CSVVGPSYNEQYF. The CDR3 DNA follows: TGCAGCGTTGTAGGGCCCTCCTACAATGAGCAGTACTTC.

V usage is TRBV4-1 and J usage is TRBJ1-6; the match to TRBD1 covers 8 bases. V lost 0 bases and J lost 8; bases outside the gene matches: 15. The germline V gene encodes CDR1 MGHRA and CDR2 YSYEKL. The CDR3 extends over 19 amino acids. Here the CDR3 reads CASSQDRYKAGGEDSPLHF. In nucleotides, the CDR3 is TGCGCCAGCAGCCAAGATCGATACAAAGCAGGGGGCGAGGATTCACCCCTCCACTTT.

The sample holds a few counts of this clonotype. The rearrangement joins TRBV10-3 to TRBJ1-6; 8 nucleotides match TRBD1. V dropped 11 bases and J dropped 7; count of bases not matched to a gene: 7. The CDR3 sequence is 13 residues long. Looked up from germline, CDR1 is ENHRY and CDR2 is SYGVKD. CDR3 bases: TGTGCCGTACAGGGGGAGCAGAATTCACCCCTCCACTTT. Translating gives CAVQGEQNSPLHF.

The chain has TRBV4-1 and TRBJ1-2, with D uncertain. The V and J ends lost 1 base and 6 bases respectively, with 18 bases between them. This CDR3 has 16 residues. Germline CDR1 MGHRA, CDR2 YSYEKL. The CDR3 spells CASSQVPLQAVDGYTF. The CDR3 nucleotides read TGCGCCAGCAGCCAAGTCCCCTTGCAGGCTGTCGATGGCTACACCTTC.

With regard to this clonotype: The junction departs from the called germline gene at one end, perhaps through a read error. This chain uses TRBV29-1 with TRBJ2-3, with D perhaps matching TRBD1 (8 bases). The CDR3 totals 15 residues. The germline V gene encodes CDR1 SQVTM and CDR2 ANQGSEA. Here the CDR3 reads CSDHRWQGGTGTQYF. CDR3 coding DNA: TGCAGCGACCATCGTTGGCAGGGGGGGACAGGTACGCAGTATTTT.

The J gene is TRBJ1-1, the V gene TRBV6-5, with 10 bases matching TRBD1. J lost 3 bases, V lost 5 bases, and 6 bases had no gene match. The CDR3 sequence is 15 residues long. CDR1 is MNHEY and CDR2 is SVGAGI in the germline V gene. The CDR3 bases are TGTGCCAGCAGTGGGGGGACAGGGGTACACACTGAAGCTTTCTTT. Residues: CASSGGTGVHTEAFF.